The text below deals with one T cell receptor beta chain. This sample is drawn from a study of blood T cell repertoires in COVID-19. Study background: Collection of acute and convalescent COVID-19 samples took place in the United States, Italy and Spain. The cDNA or gDNA used as material had been derived from T cells, B-cell-depleted T cells, or PBMCs.

Looked up from germline, CDR1 is LGHDT and CDR2 is YNNKEL (reference sequence). V shed 6 bases, J shed 3 bases, and the junction held 8 bases outside the gene matches. The CDR3 is made up of 14 amino acids. Methods used by the authors: Counts of nucleated cells, estimated from reference gene primer amplification, were obtained. Libraries were prepared by immunoSEQ multiplex PCR; TCRdb keeps only in-frame clonotypes and omits some of them. That table is the source of V, J and clone size, and D and trimming were worked out from the DNA. The profile shows approximately 180,000 clones, 70% to 90% of them singletons.

The gene calls are TRBV3-1 (or the pseudogene TRBV3-2) and TRBJ2-7, with TRBD1 matching over 7 bases. This clonotype was obtained from a man between 35 and 55 years old with active or convalescent COVID-19. The sample taken for sequencing was peripheral blood. The CDR3 coding sequence is TGTGCCAGCAGTTCTACAGGGGCCCTCTACGAGCAGTACTTC. Its protein is CASSSTGALYEQYF.